The clone carrying this T cell receptor (beta chain) was seen a single time. This entry comes from a study of blood T cell repertoires in COVID-19. Looking at the study overall: There were acute and convalescent COVID-19 samples, and they came from the United States, Italy and Spain. The analysed material was cDNA or gDNA that came from T cells, B-cell-depleted T cells, or PBMCs.

In the original workflow: Using reference gene primer amplification, nucleated cell counts were estimated. Method: immunoSEQ multiplex PCR; TCRdb's copy keeps in-frame clones and lacks some. V and J calls and clone size come straight from that table; D and trimming were deduced from the DNA. The repertoire has under 250,000 clones, 83% of them found once; the top ten carry 5.5%. Material for sequencing was peripheral blood. The sequence derives from a human donor in a cohort sampled during active COVID-19.

The CDR3 region is CATSRGSYTYNEQFF. The DNA for the CDR3 is TGTGCCACCAGCCGCGGGAGCTACACCTACAATGAGCAGTTCTTC. The V gene is TRBV24-1, the J gene TRBJ2-1, with 7 bases that match TRBD2. The CDR3 consists of 15 residues. After removal of 7 bases from V and 2 bases from J, the junction contained 7 bases not matched to a gene. Germline assignment: CDR1 KGHDR and CDR2 SFDVKD.